This T cell receptor (beta chain) was retrieved from a study of T cell changes during pregnancy in multiple sclerosis. The CDR3 covers 14 residues. Germline values: CDR1 SQVTM, CDR2 ANQGSEA. The germline V and J ends were trimmed by 6 bases and 6 bases, with 17 bases remaining between them. The data were produced by immunoSEQ multiplex PCR, yet TCRdb's version contains in-frame clones alone and is incomplete. The sample comprises 30,000 to 40,000 clones, 91% of which are singletons, and 5.5% to 7% rests with the top ten. The V call is TRBV29-1, the J call TRBJ1-4, with D uncertain. This TCR came from a female donor with multiple sclerosis, enrolled in a pregnancy study. Here the sequenced sample was CD8+ T cells from peripheral blood mononuclear cells, taken in the second trimester of pregnancy. The CDR3 DNA follows: TGCAGCGTCGCCACAGCCCTCAGCTATGAAAAACTGTTTTTT. Its protein product is CSVATALSYEKLFF.